This T cell receptor beta chain was identified during a study of OX40 agonist ivuxolimab in advanced cancers. In the study overall: With ivuxolimab, an agonistic anti-OX40 (CD134) antibody, patients were treated. Points from the study as a whole: The study observed clonal expansion of CD4+ and CD8+ blood T cells by week 6 at 0.1 to 3.0 mg/kg.

Prior autoimmune disease or systemic immunosuppression barred patients. The protocol was immunoSEQ multiplex PCR, while the TCRdb copy is restricted to in-frame clones and leaves out a portion. The sample yields tens of thousands of clones, around 90% seen once. About this clone: Its target is unknown.

V gave up 1 base and J gave up 3 bases, with 7 bases separating them. The CDR3 spans 14 residues. Looked up from germline, CDR1 is MGHRA and CDR2 is YSYEKL. The clonotype originates from an adult with an advanced solid tumor such as melanoma, head and neck, liver or kidney cancer. The rearrangement links TRBV4-1 to TRBJ1-5; tentatively, D is TRBD1 (5 bases). The source was CD4+ or CD8+ T cells sorted from blood, collected in a trial of the OX40 agonist ivuxolimab. The CDR3 sequence is CASSQVGVNQPQHF. The CDR3 DNA is TGCGCCAGCAGCCAAGTGGGGGTCAATCAGCCCCAGCATTTT.